This T cell receptor (beta chain) was retrieved from a study of PD-L1 blockade in urothelial cancer. About the study: The patients first took atezolizumab around 2014, receiving 1,200 mg intravenously every 3 weeks. Males with urothelial cancer arising in the bladder constituted most of the 29 patients.

Time point indicated: pretreatment peripheral blood. Patients had locally advanced or metastatic urothelial carcinoma. Remarks on this clone: The antigen is undetermined.

Profiling relied on immunoSEQ multiplex PCR, and the TCRdb table lists in-frame clones only, not all of them. Altogether fewer than 50,000 clones are present, 70% to 80% being singletons, with the ten largest covering over 9.5%. This CDR3 spans 12 amino acids. Overall study results and limits: When pretreatment blood TCR clonality was below the median, it predicted better survival.

This receptor was obtained from a man between 65 and 85 years old with urothelial cancer. The chain uses TRBV21-1 and TRBJ1-2; TRBD1, the table's D call, lacks a check against the DNA. TRBV21-1 has pseudogene status. Sequencing was performed on PBMCs, taken around atezolizumab (anti-PD-L1) treatment. The CDR3 is CARPDRNYGYTF. CDR3 DNA sequence: TGTGCCAGACCGGACAGGAACTATGGCTACACCTTC.